Reported below is one TCR beta chain. Its antigen specificity is not known. No base qualities exist here, and no much larger clone lies one base off it. Participants were included only if at least one PBMC sample before ART initiation and at least two post-ART samples were available. Treatment was received in the United States of America by all participants with HIV. Before DNA extraction, cryopreserved samples of roughly 0.9-10 million PBMC were thawed and then washed. At the time of the earliest PBMC sample, participants with HIV were aged between roughly 20 and 54 years. PBMC samples from each participant spanned 1-4 timepoints before ART initiation and 2-8 timepoints after ART initiation, with a median of 7 samples. Serial HIV viral load, CD4+ T-cell count, ART history and demographic data were obtained for every participant. Genomic DNA was extracted from unsorted PBMC with a Qiagen kit on a QIAcube, processed in batches of 12 samples.

This sample stems from a study of long-term antiretroviral therapy in people with HIV (dated by TCRdb to between 2021 and 2024). For the study in its entirety: Collection of the earliest samples took place about a decade ahead of the 2015 WHO recommendation for immediate ART, at a time when ART was typically delayed until CD4 counts fell. A retrospective serial study tested whether changes in peripheral blood TRB repertoire composition and diversity were associated with ART initiation and durable HIV suppression. A total of about 190 cryopreserved PBMC samples were contributed to the cohort by 30 adults with confirmed HIV infection, with samples collected serially over a mean of roughly six years (range 1-12). Among the 25 to 30 participants with HIV, ten to twelve were female. No cross-contamination during QIAcube processing was seen in test extractions of a monoclonal T-cell line run alongside approximately 36 polyclonal samples.

On the study overall, not on this receptor specifically: Unsorted PBMC were profiled instead of sorted CD4+ and CD8+ T cells because pre-ART samples had limited cell numbers. No data were available on ART adherence, viral resistance or therapy changes, limiting inferences about post-ART repertoire changes. Expanded TRB clones identified before ART initiation dominated the repertoire across all time points, though the dominance fluctuated and decreased in many PLHIV after ART. CDR3 length ranges in HIV repertoires were narrower than in controls, and network structure suggested an antigen-experienced repertoire with only a slight naive shift after ART. Starting ART was linked to a significant rise in TRB diversity, yet even with long-term ART the diversity remained significantly lower than in transplant donor controls. The samples span the years 2004 to 2017, and the ART regimens used at that time may not be as effective as current regimens. Since PBMC availability was limited, sequencing covered only the TCR beta chain, with no alpha chain pairing.

Inclusive of the bounding cysteine and phenylalanine, the CDR3 is 15 residues long. Only the CDR3 part of the read is kept: 45 bases, read in frame from the first base. The CDR1 and CDR2 encoded by the germline V gene (reference sequence) are LNHDA and SQIVND. Germline trimming: 6 bases from V, 6 bases from J; junction bases outside gene matches: 10. The immunoSEQ hsTCRB v3.0 assay was used at survey level resolution for TRB variable region sequencing. The target sequencing depth for TRB was about 40,000-55,000 T-cell genomes per sample. TRB libraries were pooled and sequenced on an Illumina MiSeq using a v3 150-cycle kit. From the authors' description of their analysis: Repertoire analysis ran in R within a reproducible Nextflow workflow covering QC, data transformation and analysis. LymphoSeq2, an R package for AIRR-Seq data exploration, was used to implement custom analyses. A handful of samples yielding fewer than 5000 total TRB sequences were excluded, leaving about 190 analyzed HIV repertoires. Of the roughly 190 retained HIV repertoires, about 61 were collected before and about 130 after ART initiation. Each repertoire was downsampled to 5000 TRB nucleotide sequences, and summary statistics were averaged across 100 downsampling iterations. TRB sequences were retained for analysis only if CDR3 regions of at least seven amino acids were present. Diversity was measured with a Shannon entropy-derived clonality score and the Gini coefficient. Repertoire networks linked the top 5000 CDR3 amino acid sequences whenever two sequences differed by an edit distance of one. For TRB CDR3 amino acid sequences, antigen specificity groups and MHC restriction were predicted with GLIPH2. To flag known associations with CMV, EBV, HIV or tissue antigens, CDR3 amino acid sequences were compared against VDJdb and McPAS-TCR. Pre-ART, post-ART and control groups were compared with Wilcoxon signed-rank tests and Holm-Bonferroni correction. This immuneACCESS table, as held by TCRdb, lists in-frame sequences with V and J called but not all clones. Of the missing ones, under half trace to an unresolved V gene in checked studies; the others have no known cause. V and J calls plus clone size are reproduced from that table; the DNA served to infer D and trimming. This sample comprises roughly 20,000 clones, approximately 80% of them detected only once. Jointly, the top ten make up under 4.5% of the sample.

The receptor's source is a young man with HIV. The chain couples TRBV19 to TRBJ2-1, with 8 middle bases fitting TRBD1. Source: unsorted PBMCs, taken roughly 4 years after starting antiretroviral therapy. The nucleotide sequence reads as follows: TGTGCCAGTAGCGCGACAGGGGTCGAACGCAATGAGCAGTTCTTC. Its translation is CASSATGVERNEQFF.